These 10 T cell receptor beta chains were sequenced from one sample in a study of shared clonotypes between healthy human individuals. The assay was immunoSEQ multiplex PCR, and TCRdb's table has in-frame clones only and misses some. Among 2,500,000 or so clones listed, under 95% were seen once. Sequenced material: naive CD4+ T cells from PBMCs. Subset noted: CD45RA+ positively selected. All receptors derive from a man younger than 35 in good health. Some clones in this sample may be carry-over from other donors' samples.

CDR3: CASSVGLRAADTQYF. CDR3 DNA sequence: TGTGCCAGCAGCGTAGGATTACGAGCGGCAGATACGCAGTATTTT. V is TRBV9 and J is TRBJ2-3; possibly TRBD2 for D (5 bases). Trimming pared 0 bases from V and 4 bases from J, leaving 12 bases between. The CDR3 totals 15 residues. From germline, CDR1 is SGDLS and CDR2 YYNGEE.

The genes are TRBV5-1 and TRBJ2-7; perhaps TRBD1 as D (5 bases). The CDR3 has 14 residues. The ends were cut back, 0 bases at V and 3 bases at J, with 10 bases in the middle. Germline CDR1 is SGHRS and CDR2 is YFSETQ. As DNA, the CDR3 is TGCGCCAGCAGCTTGGCCCCAGGGATCTACGAGCAGTACTTC. This gives the protein CASSLAPGIYEQYF.

This chain uses TRBV27 with TRBJ2-1; D gene unclear. V was trimmed by 3 bases and J by 5 bases, leaving 11 bases between them. The CDR3 loop spans 14 amino acids. CDR1 and CDR2 from the germline V gene are MNHEY and SMNVEV (reference sequence). DNA for the CDR3: TGTGCCAGCAGTTTGTACAGTCCTGACAATGAGCAGTTCTTC. The encoded protein is CASSLYSPDNEQFF.

Worth noting for this clone: The same CDR3 arises from other DNA sequences in this sample as well. This sequence joins TRBV28 and TRBJ2-7; D gene ambiguous. The CDR3 is 13 residues long. Trimming left V 6 bases short and J 0 bases short, with 9 bases between. CDR1 and CDR2 from the germline V gene are MDHEN and SYDVKM. CDR3 loop: CASSTGSSYEQYF. The DNA for the CDR3 is TGTGCCAGCAGCACCGGTAGCTCCTACGAGCAGTACTTC.

This clone turned up a few times. This CDR3 is also generated by other DNA sequences in the sample. The chain recombines TRBV5-1 with TRBJ2-3, with 13 bases that match TRBD2. Germline assignment: CDR1 SGHRS and CDR2 YFSETQ. The CDR3 contains 15 residues. Trimming removed 0 bases from V and 5 bases from J; junction bases left unmatched: 0. The CDR3 loop is CASSLGTSGRDTQYF. The CDR3, as DNA: TGCGCCAGCAGCTTGGGGACTAGCGGGAGAGATACGCAGTATTTT.

The chain recombines TRBV7-2 with TRBJ2-1; no clear D gene. The CDR3 has 13 amino acids. Looked up from germline, CDR1 is SGHTA and CDR2 is FQGNSA. V lost 5 bases to trimming and J lost 9 bases, with 14 bases between them. CDR3 sequence (DNA): TGTGCCAGCAGCCGCGCCCGGGCAGGTGAGCAGTTCTTC. Protein sequence: CASSRARAGEQFF.

To note about this clone: The same CDR3 arises from other DNA sequences in this sample as well. The genes are TRBV18 and TRBJ1-2; 7 bases map to TRBD1. The CDR3 sequence is 15 residues long. With V trimmed by 3 bases and J by 2 bases, 6 bases remained unmatched. CDR1 and CDR2 (germline): KGHSH, LQKENI. The CDR3 nucleotides read TGTGCCAGCTCACCCGGGGACAGTCCGAACTATGGCTACACCTTC. Residues: CASSPGDSPNYGYTF.

The V and J genes are TRBV9 and TRBJ2-1, with 11 bases lining up with TRBD2. The CDR3 spans 20 residues. With V trimmed by 3 bases and J by 5 bases, 19 bases remained unmatched. From germline, CDR1 is SGDLS and CDR2 YYNGEE. CDR3 amino acids: CASSGYRDRPGLAAHNEQFF. The CDR3 DNA reads TGTGCCAGCAGCGGATATCGGGACAGACCGGGACTAGCGGCCCACAATGAGCAGTTCTTC.

The chain employs TRBV10-3 and TRBJ2-5, with a tentative D call TRBD1 (6 bases). This CDR3 is built from 14 residues. CDR1 is ENHRY and CDR2 is SYGVKD in the germline V gene. Trimming left V 6 bases short and J 5 bases short, with 16 bases between. CDR3 loop: CAISLAGAEETQYF. The DNA of the CDR3 is TGTGCCATCAGCCTAGCAGGGGCTGAGGAGACCCAGTACTTC.

The chain is built from TRBV2 and TRBJ2-2; 13 bases agree with TRBD2. The germline V gene has CDR1 SNHLY and CDR2 FYNNEI. Germline trimming cut 7 bases from V and 0 bases from J; bases unmatched to any gene: 11. The CDR3 length is 19 residues. In DNA, the CDR3 is TGTGCCAGCAACACCCCTAAGACTAGCGGGAGGCCGAACACCGGGGAGCTGTTTTTT. Residues: CASNTPKTSGRPNTGELFF.